The 8 T cell receptor beta chains in this list originate from one sample, sequenced in a study of shared clonotypes between healthy human individuals. The assay was immunoSEQ multiplex PCR, and TCRdb's table has in-frame clones only and misses some. The sample lists about 1.1 million clones, 78% occurring once. Sequences were obtained from memory CD4+ T cells from PBMCs. The subset is: CD45RA-negative fraction. The receptors were sampled from a man between 18 and 29 years old in good health. Some clones in this sample may be carry-over from other donors' samples.

This clone was picked up a small number of times. This rearrangement joins TRBV2 to TRBJ1-2, with D possibly being TRBD1 (6 bases). V lost 4 bases and J 11 bases, leaving 20 bases between the germline ends. CDR1 is SNHLY, CDR2 FYNNEI, per germline. This CDR3 spans 14 amino acids. The CDR3 here is CASSVRKDSRMYTF. CDR3 DNA sequence: TGTGCCAGCAGTGTTAGGAAGGACAGTCGGATGTACACCTTC.

The gene calls are TRBV28 and TRBJ1-2; TRBD1 is a possible D gene (5 bases). V was trimmed by 3 bases and J by 6 bases, leaving 11 bases between them. Germline CDR1 is MDHEN and CDR2 is SYDVKM. CDR3 size: 13 residues. The CDR3 protein is CASSFSRGDGYTF. CDR3 sequence (DNA): TGTGCCAGCAGTTTTAGTCGGGGCGATGGCTACACCTTC.

The V and J genes are TRBV4-2 and TRBJ2-7; no reliable D call. Germline CDR1 is LGHNA and CDR2 is YNFKEQ. This CDR3 spans 14 amino acids. V gave up 4 bases and J gave up 5 bases, with 15 bases separating them. The CDR3 DNA reads TGTGCCAGCAGCCCCCCCTCCTCCAATCACGAGCAGTACTTC. It is translated as CASSPPSSNHEQYF.

V is TRBV9 and J is TRBJ2-3; 7 nucleotides line up with TRBD1. V lost 3 bases and J lost 2; bases outside the gene matches: 6. The CDR3 runs 15 residues. CDR1 is SGDLS and CDR2 is YYNGEE in the germline V gene. The DNA for the CDR3 is TGTGCCAGCAGCGCATCCGGGACAGACACAGATACGCAGTATTTT. Amino acids: CASSASGTDTDTQYF.

CDR3: CASSIIGWQPLNTEAFF. In nucleotides, the CDR3 is TGTGCCAGTAGTATAATAGGCTGGCAGCCCCTCAACACTGAAGCTTTCTTT. J is TRBJ1-1 and V is TRBV19; D not resolved. Trimming took 2 bases from V and 2 from J, leaving 18 bases between them. The CDR3 loop spans 17 amino acids. Germline V gene data show CDR1 as LNHDA and CDR2 as SQIVND (reference sequence).

The genes are TRBV28 and TRBJ2-5; 7 bases are a match to TRBD2. The J call may be in error: the DNA end matches TRBJ2-7 better. This CDR3 is 15 amino acids long. Germline V gene sequence: CDR1 MDHEN, CDR2 SYDVKM. The chain's CDR3 is CASSLGVAGYYEQYF. The CDR3, as DNA: TGTGCCAGCAGTTTAGGGGTAGCGGGTTACTACGAGCAGTACTTC.

J is TRBJ2-1 and V is TRBV5-1, with 7 bases lining up with TRBD2. Germline V CDR1 and CDR2: SGHRS, YFSETQ. V dropped 2 bases and J dropped 5; count of bases not matched to a gene: 4. The CDR3 has 14 residues. The CDR3 DNA is TGCGCCAGCAGCTTCGGGACTATTAACAATGAGCAGTTCTTC. Translating it yields CASSFGTINNEQFF. Supplemented by reference TRBV5-1 and TRBJ2-1, the full variable domain reads KAGVTQTPRYLIKTRGQQVTLSCSPISGHRSVSWYQQTPGQGLQFLFEYFSETQRNKGNFPGRFSGRQFSNSRSEMNVSTLELGDSALYLCASSFGTINNEQFFGPGTRLTVL.

As to this clone: A much larger clone differs by one base, so this may be a read error. This rearrangement joins TRBV6-6 to TRBJ2-7; 10 bases map to TRBD2. The CDR3 spans 16 residues. Germline V gene sequence: CDR1 MNHNY, CDR2 SVGAGI (reference sequence). Written as DNA, the CDR3 is TGTGCCAGCAGTTACACGGCTAGCGGGAGCTCCTGCGAGCAGTACTTC. Protein product: CASSYTASGSSCEQYF.